The sequence of this T cell receptor (beta chain) was determined in a study of blood T cell repertoires in COVID-19. As for the study in general: Spain, Italy and the United States supplied samples that represented acute and convalescent COVID-19. PBMCs, B-cell-depleted T cells, or T cells were the source of the cDNA or gDNA that made up the material.

Original data processing: The assay estimated nucleated cells by amplifying reference gene primers. The protocol was immunoSEQ multiplex PCR, while the TCRdb copy is restricted to in-frame clones and leaves out a portion. The V and J calls and clone size were taken over from that table, and D and trimming were inferred from the DNA. This table holds about 480,000 clones, 88% found once. Cohort 3 donors counted as recovered after two negative PCRs, clearance, or resolved symptoms. The receptor was derived from a middle-aged woman who had recovered from COVID-19. The sequenced sample was PBMCs or T cells enriched from blood (not recorded which).

The chain's CDR3 is CASSPRGGGEGSGANVLTF. The CDR3 DNA sequence: TGTGCCAGCAGCCCTCGTGGTGGAGGAGAAGGCTCTGGGGCCAACGTCCTGACTTTC. This chain links TRBV7-2 with TRBJ2-6; D is possibly TRBD2 (5 bases). This CDR3 contains 19 residues. Germline V gene data show CDR1 as SGHTA and CDR2 as FQGNSA. Between the trimmed V and J ends, which lost 5 bases and 0 bases, there was a span of 20 bases.